Below are 24 T cell receptor beta chains sequenced from a single sample in a study of T cell repertoires in cytomegalovirus infection. TCRdb redid the calling of the reads with MiXCR, one entry per CDR3 protein. This sample has nearly 550,000 distinct CDR3 sequences, with approximately 16% found just once. The sample consisted of CD8+ T cells from PBMCs. The source of these receptors is a human donor in good health (CMV status not recorded). Some clones in this sample may be carry-over from other donors' samples.

This chain joins TRBV5-6 and TRBJ1-2; tentatively, D is TRBD1 (5 bases). CDR3 size: 17 residues. The V gene's germline CDR1 is SGHDT and CDR2 YYEEEE. The V gene lost 3 bases and the J gene lost 8 bases, with 26 bases spanning the gap. In nucleotides, the CDR3 is TGTGCCAGCAGCTGGAGTGTGGGGCCTGGAGATGTTGGAGGCTACACCTTC. Protein sequence: CASSWSVGPGDVGGYTF.

The sample holds many counts of this clonotype. The chain employs TRBV7-8 and TRBJ1-2, with no clear D. The V end lost 5 bases, the J end lost 6 bases, and 10 bases lay between the germline ends. The CDR3 has 12 residues. CDR1 and CDR2 from the germline V gene are SGHVS and FQNEAQ. The CDR3 loop is CASSDARNGYTF. CDR3 nucleotide sequence: TGTGCCAGCAGCGATGCTCGGAATGGCTACACCTTC.

CDR3 in amino acids: CASSPQETGGITEAFF. In nucleotides, the CDR3 is TGTGCCAGCAGCCCACAAGAGACAGGGGGAATCACTGAAGCTTTCTTT. The chain uses TRBV5-6 and TRBJ1-1; 9 nucleotides align to TRBD1. Germline values: CDR1 SGHDT, CDR2 YYEEEE. V shed 4 bases, J shed 4 bases, and the junction held 11 bases outside the gene matches. CDR3 length: 16 residues.

In this sample, this clonotype turned up many times. The V call is TRBV27, the J call TRBJ1-2; a possible D gene is TRBD1 (6 bases). CDR1 is MNHEY and CDR2 is SMNVEV in the germline V gene (reference sequence). The CDR3 has 14 amino acids. The V and J ends lost 4 bases and 7 bases respectively, with 16 bases between them. The CDR3 DNA reads TGTGCCAGCAGTTCCAGGAGGGGGAATCTTGGCTACACCTTC. Amino acid sequence: CASSSRRGNLGYTF.

This clonotype was counted a few times. This chain uses TRBV10-3 with TRBJ1-2; TRBD1 matches at 7 bases. The CDR3 runs 14 residues. The germline CDR1 and CDR2 sequences are ENHRY and SYGVKD. After removal of 2 bases from V and 7 bases from J, the junction contained 7 bases not matched to a gene. CDR3: CAISEPDRDFGYTF. DNA of the CDR3: TGTGCCATCAGTGAGCCAGACAGGGACTTTGGCTACACCTTC.

This clonotype was seen ten or more times. The chain recombines TRBV7-8 with TRBJ2-1, with D maybe TRBD1 (6 bases). This CDR3 has 14 amino acids. The V end was cut by 4 bases, the J end by 4 bases, with 11 bases between. Looked up from germline, CDR1 is SGHVS and CDR2 is FQNEAQ. The DNA for the CDR3 is TGTGCCAGCAGCTCGCAGGACAGATACAATGAGCAGTTCTTC. This encodes CASSSQDRYNEQFF.

This clonotype was seen at least ten times. V and J are TRBV11-2 and TRBJ2-6; no firm D call. CDR3 size: 16 residues. Germline loops: CDR1 SGHAT, CDR2 FQNNGV. V was cut by 2 bases and J by 0 bases, with 8 bases left in between. The CDR3, as DNA: TGTGCCAGCAGCTTAAAAAGCCCCTCTGGGGCCAACGTCCTGACTTTC. Its translation is CASSLKSPSGANVLTF.

This clonotype has only a few counts. This CDR3 reads CSGEGLAGGPRSYEQYF. CDR3 DNA sequence: TGCAGTGGCGAGGGACTAGCGGGGGGTCCTCGCTCCTACGAGCAGTACTTC. The V gene is TRBV20-1, the J gene TRBJ2-7, with 15 bases fitting TRBD2. There are 17 residues in the CDR3. Germline V gene lookup returns CDR1 DFQATT and CDR2 SNEGSKA (reference sequence). With 7 bases clipped from V and 0 bases from J, the junction kept 10 bases outside the gene matches.

V and J are TRBV20-1 and TRBJ2-7, with D possibly being TRBD2 (6 bases). The germline gives CDR1 DFQATT, CDR2 SNEGSKA (reference sequence). Trimming took 2 bases from V and 3 from J, leaving 11 bases between them. This CDR3 spans 13 amino acids. The CDR3 loop reads CSARYRELYEQYF. The CDR3 DNA is TGCAGTGCTAGATACCGGGAGCTCTACGAGCAGTACTTC.

This clonotype was recorded at least ten times. The chain combines TRBV6-5 with TRBJ2-5; D call uncertain. The CDR3 extends over 13 amino acids. Between the trimmed V and J ends, which lost 2 bases and 4 bases, there was a span of 8 bases. From germline, CDR1 is MNHEY and CDR2 SVGAGI. CDR3 nucleotides: TGTGCCAGCAGTTACGGAACACGAGAGACCCAGTACTTC. This translates into CASSYGTRETQYF.

The table lists this clonotype with a few counts. The rearrangement uses TRBV27 and TRBJ2-5, with a weak D call TRBD2 (6 bases). V was pared by 5 bases and J by 5 bases, with 21 bases between. From germline, CDR1 is MNHEY and CDR2 SMNVEV (reference sequence). This CDR3 spans 16 amino acids. The CDR3 DNA reads TGTGCCAGCAGTATTAATGTGGGCGGGGTGGAGGAGACCCAGTACTTC. Protein sequence: CASSINVGGVEETQYF.

This clonotype was detected a few times. The chain combines TRBV12-3 or TRBV12-4 with TRBJ1-1, with D perhaps matching TRBD1 (5 bases). Trimming stripped 6 bases from V and 0 bases from J, with 11 bases between. The CDR3 consists of 14 residues. The CDR3 sequence is CASSLTALNTEAFF. The CDR3 nucleotides read TGTGCCAGCAGCCTGACAGCATTGAACACTGAAGCTTTCTTT.

Only a few counts were recorded for this clonotype. The V gene is TRBV15, the J gene TRBJ2-1; TRBD2 matches at 10 bases. The germline CDR1 and CDR2 sequences are LNHNV and YYDKDF (reference sequence). V trimming: 5 bases; J trimming: 4 bases; junction bases outside the gene matches: 5. There are 15 residues in the CDR3. The CDR3 region is CATSRYSGGYNEQFF. CDR3 in DNA: TGTGCCACCAGCCGATATAGCGGGGGGTACAATGAGCAGTTCTTC.

In regard to this clonotype: A clone one base away is much larger, so this may be a read error. The conserved final phenylalanine or tryptophan is absent from the CDR3, which likely points to a read error. The rearrangement joins TRBV7-9 to TRBJ2-5, with D possibly called TRBD1 or TRBD2 (5 bases each). This CDR3 is built from 15 residues. V was clipped by 0 bases and J by 2 bases, with 10 bases between them. CDR1 and CDR2 (germline): SEHNR, FQNEAQ (reference sequence). The DNA for the CDR3 is TGTGCCAGCAGCTTAGCGAGGGCAGGGCAAGAGACCCAGTACTTA. Its protein product is CASSLARAGQETQYL.

In this sample, this clonotype turned up a few times. The chain uses TRBV29-1 and TRBJ2-4; D is perhaps TRBD2 (6 bases). From germline, CDR1 is SQVTM and CDR2 ANQGSEA. Trimming pared 1 base from V and 0 bases from J, leaving 16 bases between. This CDR3 is 17 amino acids long. CDR3 in DNA: TGCAGCGTTGAAGGGGGTTTGGCGGGACTAGCCAAAAACATTCAGTACTTC. Its translation is CSVEGGLAGLAKNIQYF.

The rearrangement joins TRBV11-3 to TRBJ2-3; TRBD2 matches at 12 bases. CDR1 and CDR2 from the germline V gene are SGHNT and YENEEA. The CDR3 covers 18 residues. With 5 bases clipped from V and 1 base from J, the junction kept 10 bases outside the gene matches. The chain's CDR3 is CASSDRTSGIVGTDTQYF. The CDR3 nucleotides are TGTGCCAGCAGCGACAGGACTAGCGGGATCGTGGGCACAGATACGCAGTATTTT.

This clonotype was detected ten times or more. This chain uses TRBV27 with TRBJ1-2, with 9 bases identical to TRBD1. V shed 6 bases, J shed 8 bases, and the junction held 16 bases outside the gene matches. This CDR3 comprises 16 residues. The germline CDR1 and CDR2 sequences are MNHEY and SMNVEV (reference sequence). The CDR3, as DNA: TGTGCCAGCAGCGCGTCCGTAGGACAGGGGAAAGGAGGCTACACCTTC. Its protein product is CASSASVGQGKGGYTF.

This clonotype was observed a handful of times. The V gene is TRBV7-9, the J gene TRBJ1-6, with 7 bases that match TRBD1. V shed 4 bases, J shed 4 bases, and the junction held 10 bases outside the gene matches. Germline loops: CDR1 SEHNR, CDR2 FQNEAQ (reference sequence). The CDR3 sequence is 17 residues long. The CDR3 is CASSSDRNRGYNSPLHF. The DNA for the CDR3 is TGTGCCAGCAGCTCGGATCGAAACAGGGGATATAATTCACCCCTCCACTTT.

A remark on this clonotype: With a much larger clone just one base away, this may be a read error. This chain links TRBV7-3 with TRBJ2-1, with D uncertain. The CDR3 runs 13 residues. Germline CDR1 and CDR2: SGHTA and FQGTGA. The V end lost 2 bases, the J end lost 11 bases, and 13 bases lay between the germline ends. DNA of the CDR3: TGTGCCAGCAGCTTACATAGAGCTAATAAGCAGTTCTTC. Translated, it gives CASSLHRANKQFF.

A few counts support this clonotype. The chain uses TRBV24-1 and TRBJ1-1, with TRBD1 matching over 10 bases. Germline CDR1 reads KGHDR; CDR2 reads SFDVKD. Trimming cost V 2 bases and J 1 base; bases outside gene matches: 3. This CDR3 comprises 16 residues. CDR3 residues: CATSDSRTGGNTEAFF. CDR3 in DNA: TGTGCCACCAGTGATTCTAGGACAGGGGGGAACACTGAAGCTTTCTTT.

This clonotype has a handful of counts. The V call is TRBV6-1, the J call TRBJ1-5, with no clear D. The CDR3 is made up of 15 amino acids. Germline CDR1 and CDR2: MNHNS and SASEGT. With 1 base removed from V and 0 bases from J, the gap between germline ends came to 7 bases. The CDR3 nucleotides read TGTGCCAGCAGTGAAGTCAGGAATAGCAATCAGCCCCAGCATTTT. Encoded protein: CASSEVRNSNQPQHF.

In its sample, this clonotype was seen many times. The chain uses TRBV4-1 and TRBJ1-1; D gene unclear. Trimming took 4 bases from V and 1 from J, leaving 10 bases between them. The CDR3 is 14 residues long. Germline V lookup: CDR1 MGHRA, CDR2 YSYEKL. The CDR3 protein is CASSLNRANTEAFF. The CDR3 DNA follows: TGCGCCAGCAGCCTGAACAGAGCGAACACTGAAGCTTTCTTT.

This clonotype was picked up many times. The chain links TRBV6-6 to TRBJ1-2; 8 bases agree with TRBD1. CDR1 MNHNY and CDR2 SVGAGI come from the germline V gene (reference sequence). Trimming took 2 bases from V and 0 from J; bases not matched to a gene: 8. The CDR3 sequence is 17 residues long. The CDR3 loop reads CASSYTSGTGPNYGYTF. In DNA form, the CDR3 reads TGTGCCAGCAGTTACACCTCCGGGACAGGTCCTAACTATGGCTACACCTTC.

A word on this clonotype: Germline is not matched at one junction end, which may reflect a read error. The chain links TRBV28 to TRBJ1-5; 7 nucleotides agree with TRBD1. The CDR3 runs 15 residues. CDR1 is MDHEN and CDR2 is SYDVKM in the germline V gene. CDR3: CASRPTGKGNQPRHF. CDR3 nucleotide sequence: TGTGCCAGCAGGCCGACAGGGAAGGGCAATCAGCCCCGGCATTTT.